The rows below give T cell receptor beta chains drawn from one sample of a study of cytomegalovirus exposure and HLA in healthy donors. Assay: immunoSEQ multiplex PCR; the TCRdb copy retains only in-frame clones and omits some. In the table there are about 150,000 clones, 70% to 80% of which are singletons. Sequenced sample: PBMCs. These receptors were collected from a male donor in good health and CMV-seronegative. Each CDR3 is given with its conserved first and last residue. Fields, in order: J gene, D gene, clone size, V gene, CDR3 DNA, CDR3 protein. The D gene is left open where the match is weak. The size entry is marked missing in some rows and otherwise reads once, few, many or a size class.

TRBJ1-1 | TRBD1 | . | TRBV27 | TGTGCCAGCAGTTTATCGACAGGGGCTTACACTGAAGCTTTCTTT | CASSLSTGAYTEAFF
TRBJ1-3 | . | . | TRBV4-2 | TGTGCCAGCAGCCAAGAAGGAGTGGTTGGAAACACCATATATTTT | CASSQEGVVGNTIYF
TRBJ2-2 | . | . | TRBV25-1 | TGTGCCAGCAGTCTCCGGGGTTACACCGGGGAGCTGTTTTTT | CASSLRGYTGELFF
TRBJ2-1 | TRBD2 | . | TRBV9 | TGTGCCAGCAGCCTTGGGACTAGCGGCTCCTACAATGAGCAGTTCTTC | CASSLGTSGSYNEQFF
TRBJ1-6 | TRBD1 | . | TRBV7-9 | TGTGCCAGCAGCTTTCCCGGACAGGGGGACTCACCCCTCCACTTT | CASSFPGQGDSPLHF
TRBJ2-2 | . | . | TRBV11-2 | TGTGCCAGCAGCCCATTGGGGGGTTCGCCTTTGGAGCACGGGGAGCTGTTTTTT | CASSPLGGSPLEHGELFF
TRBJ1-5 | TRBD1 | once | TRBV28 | TGTGCCAGCAGTGCAGGGGGCGTTCAGCCCCAGCATTTT | CASSAGGVQPQHF
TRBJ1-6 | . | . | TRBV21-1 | TGTGCCAGCAGCCCCATCAAGGGACAGGCCCTTTCACCCCTCCACTTT | CASSPIKGQALSPLHF
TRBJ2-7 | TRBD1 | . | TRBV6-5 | TGTGCCAGCAGTTACTCGACGGGACAGGGGGGCTACGAGCAGTACTTC | CASSYSTGQGGYEQYF
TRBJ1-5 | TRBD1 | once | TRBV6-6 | TGTGCCAGCAGGGTAGACAGGGAGGTTCGCAATCAGCCCCAGCATTTT | CASRVDREVRNQPQHF
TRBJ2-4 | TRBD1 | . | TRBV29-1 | TGCAGCGTTACTTTCCCGGGACAGGGATTAGCCAAAAACATTCAGTACTTC | CSVTFPGQGLAKNIQYF
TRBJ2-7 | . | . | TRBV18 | TGTGCCAGCTCACCAGGCCTCTACGAGCAGTACTTC | CASSPGLYEQYF
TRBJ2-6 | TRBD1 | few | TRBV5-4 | TGTGCCAGCAGCATACAACCGACAGGGATAGGGGCCAACGTCCTGACTTTC | CASSIQPTGIGANVLTF
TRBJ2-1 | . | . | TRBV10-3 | TGTGCCATCAGTGAAACCCTGCAGGGGCCCTCAGGAGAGCAGTTCTTC | CAISETLQGPSGEQFF
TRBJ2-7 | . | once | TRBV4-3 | TGCGCCAGCAGCCAATATTGGCAGGGAGGATCCTACGAGCAGTACTTC | CASSQYWQGGSYEQYF
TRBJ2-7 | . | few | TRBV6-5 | TGTGCCAGCACTAACCGAGTCGAGGGCGAGCAGTACTTC | CASTNRVEGEQYF
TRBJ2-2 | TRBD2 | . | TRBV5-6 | TGTGCCAGCAGCTTCCTCCGGAAGGGGAGGGACACCGGGGAGCTGTTTTTT | CASSFLRKGRDTGELFF
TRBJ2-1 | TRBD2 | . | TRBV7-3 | TGTGCCAGCAGCTTCCGCGGGAGCAATGAGCAGTTCTTC | CASSFRGSNEQFF
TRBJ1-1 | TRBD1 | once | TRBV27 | TGTGCCAGCAGTTCAGGGTCGGCAGGGGGCTTGCCGGTGGCTTTCTTT | CASSSGSAGGLPVAFF
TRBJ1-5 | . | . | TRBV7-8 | TGTGCCAGCAGCTTAGGAAGCACGTACAATCAGCCCCAGCATTTT | CASSLGSTYNQPQHF
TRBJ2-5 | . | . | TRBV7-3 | TGTGCCAGCAGCTTAACGAACAACGGGCAAGAGACCCAGTACTTC | CASSLTNNGQETQYF
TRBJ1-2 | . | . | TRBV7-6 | TGTGCCAGCAGCTTGACACCCAACGGGGCAGGGGCTGGCTATGGCTACACCTTC | CASSLTPNGAGAGYGYTF
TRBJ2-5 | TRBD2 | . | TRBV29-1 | TGCAGCGTTGAGGGTACTTTAGCGGGAGGGCCCATAGAGACCCAGTACTTC | CSVEGTLAGGPIETQYF
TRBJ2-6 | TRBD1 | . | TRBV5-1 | TGCGCCAGCAGCCCACAGGGGGACTCTGGGGCCAACGTCCTGACTTTC | CASSPQGDSGANVLTF
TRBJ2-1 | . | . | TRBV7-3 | TGTGCCAGCAGCTTAGCGGCAGGGGGGACGCGCAATGAGCAGTTCTTC | CASSLAAGGTRNEQFF
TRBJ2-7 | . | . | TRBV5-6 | TGTGCCAGCAGCTTTCAGGGGCCGGACGAGCAGTACTTC | CASSFQGPDEQYF
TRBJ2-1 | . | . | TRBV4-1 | TGCGCCAGCAGCCAGACTGCTACCAATGAGCAGTTCTTC | CASSQTATNEQFF
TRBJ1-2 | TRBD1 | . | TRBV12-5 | TGTGCTAGTGGTTTACTCCCGGGAGGGGACAGGGGGCGGGGTAACTATGGCTACACCTTC | CASGLLPGGDRGRGNYGYTF
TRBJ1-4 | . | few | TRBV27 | TGTGCCAGCAGTCCCCGCCAGGGCGGAAAACTGTTTTTT | CASSPRQGGKLFF
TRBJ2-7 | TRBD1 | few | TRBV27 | TGTGCCAGCAGTATGACTACCGGGACAGGCACCTACGAGCAGTACTTC | CASSMTTGTGTYEQYF
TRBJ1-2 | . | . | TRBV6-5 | TGTGCCAGCAGTTCTTTTGGGGGGGGGTCTAGTGGCTACACCTTC | CASSSFGGGSSGYTF
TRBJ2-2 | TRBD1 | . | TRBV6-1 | TGTGCCAGCAACCCCGGGACAGGGGACACCGGGGAGCTGTTTTTT | CASNPGTGDTGELFF
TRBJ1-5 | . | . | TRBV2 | TGTGCCAGCAGTGAAGGTCGAGGTAGCAATCAGCCCCAGCATTTT | CASSEGRGSNQPQHF
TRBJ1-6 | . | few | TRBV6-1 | TGTGCCAGCGGATATAATAGGGGCGATGATTCACCCCTCCACTTT | CASGYNRGDDSPLHF
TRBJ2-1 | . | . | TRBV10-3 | TGTGCCATCAGTGATCACACCTACAATGAGCAGTTCTTC | CAISDHTYNEQFF
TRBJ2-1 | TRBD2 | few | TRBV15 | TGTGCCACCAGCAGAGGGGCTAGCGGGGGGCAAAATGAGCAGTTCTTC | CATSRGASGGQNEQFF
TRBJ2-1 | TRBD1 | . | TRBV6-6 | TGTGCCAGCAGTAACTTTAACAGGGGTGCCGCTGAGCAGTTCTTC | CASSNFNRGAAEQFF
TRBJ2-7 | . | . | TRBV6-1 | TGTGCCAGCAGTGAGCGGTTTTCCTACGAGCAGTACTTC | CASSERFSYEQYF
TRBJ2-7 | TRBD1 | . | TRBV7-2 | TGTGCCAGCAGCTTAGGCAGGGGGCGATGGAACGAGCAGTACTTC | CASSLGRGRWNEQYF
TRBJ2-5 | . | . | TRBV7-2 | TGTGCCAGCAGCGCGGGACAGCAAGAGACCCAGTACTTC | CASSAGQQETQYF
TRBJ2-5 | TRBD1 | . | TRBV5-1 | TGCGCCAGCAGCTTAGGGACAGGCCGAGAGACCCAGTACTTC | CASSLGTGRETQYF
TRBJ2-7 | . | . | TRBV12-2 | TGTGCAAGTCGCAACTCACACCCCCGGGACAACGCCTACGAGCAGTACTTC | CASRNSHPRDNAYEQYF
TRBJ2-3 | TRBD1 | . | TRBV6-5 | TGTGCCAGCAGCCGGCTCGGACAGGGGTTCGGTACGCAGTATTTT | CASSRLGQGFGTQYF
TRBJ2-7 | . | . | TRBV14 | TGTGCCAGCAGCCACACTAGCAGTCCGTACGAGCAGTACTTC | CASSHTSSPYEQYF
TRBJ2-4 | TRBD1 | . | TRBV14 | TGTGCCAGCAGCCTCGGACAGGGCCTACAGTACTTC | CASSLGQGLQYF
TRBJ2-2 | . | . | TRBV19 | TGTGCCAGTAGTATGGTACAGATCAGCGGGGAGCTGTTTTTT | CASSMVQISGELFF
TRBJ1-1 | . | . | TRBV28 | TGTGCCAGCAGTACCCAGGGGCGGCACACTGAAGCTTTCTTT | CASSTQGRHTEAFF
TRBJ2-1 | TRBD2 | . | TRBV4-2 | TGTGCCAGCAGCCCCGGACTAGCGGGGGGATTCGGTGAGCAGTTCTTC | CASSPGLAGGFGEQFF
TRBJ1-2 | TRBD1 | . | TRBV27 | TGTGCCAGCAGTAACTGGACAGGGAGATTGAATTACTATGGCTACACCTTC | CASSNWTGRLNYYGYTF
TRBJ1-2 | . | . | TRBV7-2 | TGTGCCAGCAGCCCCCGGCGGGGGGGTAAGGGCTACACCTTC | CASSPRRGGKGYTF
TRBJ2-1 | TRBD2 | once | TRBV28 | TGTGCCAGCAGTCAATTCGGACTAGCGGGAGGTCTTGAGCAGTTCTTC | CASSQFGLAGGLEQFF